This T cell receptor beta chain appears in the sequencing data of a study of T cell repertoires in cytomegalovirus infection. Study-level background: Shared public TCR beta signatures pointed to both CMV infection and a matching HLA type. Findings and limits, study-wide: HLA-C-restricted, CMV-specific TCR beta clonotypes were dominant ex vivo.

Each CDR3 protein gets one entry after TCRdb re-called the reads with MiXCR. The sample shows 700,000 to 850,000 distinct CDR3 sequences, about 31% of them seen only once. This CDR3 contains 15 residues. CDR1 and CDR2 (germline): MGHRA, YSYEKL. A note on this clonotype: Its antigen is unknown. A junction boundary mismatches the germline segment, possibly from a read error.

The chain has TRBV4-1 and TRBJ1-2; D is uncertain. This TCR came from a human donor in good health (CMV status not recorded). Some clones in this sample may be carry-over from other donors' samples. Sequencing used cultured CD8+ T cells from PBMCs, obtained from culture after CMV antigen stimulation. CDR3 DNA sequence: TGTGCCAGCAGCCCTGGGGATCCGGGAGTCTATGGCTACACCTTC. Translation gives CASSPGDPGVYGYTF.